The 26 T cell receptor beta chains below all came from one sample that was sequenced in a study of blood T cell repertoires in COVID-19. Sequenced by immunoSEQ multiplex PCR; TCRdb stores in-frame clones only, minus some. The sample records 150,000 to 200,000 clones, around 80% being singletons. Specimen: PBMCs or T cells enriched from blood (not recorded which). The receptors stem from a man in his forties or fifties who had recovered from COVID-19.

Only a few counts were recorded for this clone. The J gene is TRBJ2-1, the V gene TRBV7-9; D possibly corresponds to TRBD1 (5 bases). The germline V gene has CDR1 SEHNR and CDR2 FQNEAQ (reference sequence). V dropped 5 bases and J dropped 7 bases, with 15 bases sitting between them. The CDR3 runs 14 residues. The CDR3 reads CASSPVQGANEQFF. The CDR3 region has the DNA TGTGCCAGCAGCCCTGTGCAAGGGGCGAATGAGCAGTTCTTC. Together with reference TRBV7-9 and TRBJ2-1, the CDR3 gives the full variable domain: DTGVSQNPRHKITKRGQNVTFRCDPISEHNRLYWYRQTLGQGPEFLTYFQNEAQLEKSRLLSDRFSAERPKGSFSTLEIQRTEQGDSAMYLCASSPVQGANEQFFGPGTRLTVL.

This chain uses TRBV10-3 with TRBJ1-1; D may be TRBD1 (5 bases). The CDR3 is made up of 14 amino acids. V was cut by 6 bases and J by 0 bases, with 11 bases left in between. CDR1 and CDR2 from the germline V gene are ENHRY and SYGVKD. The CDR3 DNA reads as TGTGCCATCAGCAATCGACAGATGAACACTGAAGCTTTCTTT. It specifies CAISNRQMNTEAFF.

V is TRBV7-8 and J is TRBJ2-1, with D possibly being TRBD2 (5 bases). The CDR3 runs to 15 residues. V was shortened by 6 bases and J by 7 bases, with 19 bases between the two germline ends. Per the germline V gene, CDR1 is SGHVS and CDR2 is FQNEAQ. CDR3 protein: CASSPGETGGNEQFF. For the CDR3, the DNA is TGTGCCAGCAGTCCCGGGGAGACGGGTGGGAATGAGCAGTTCTTC.

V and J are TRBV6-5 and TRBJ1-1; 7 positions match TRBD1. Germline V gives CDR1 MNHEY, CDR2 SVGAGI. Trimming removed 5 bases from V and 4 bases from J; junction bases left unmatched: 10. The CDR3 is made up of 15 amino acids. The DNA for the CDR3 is TGTGCCAGCAGTACCTGGATGACAGGGACCACTGAAGCTTTCTTT. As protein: CASSTWMTGTTEAFF.

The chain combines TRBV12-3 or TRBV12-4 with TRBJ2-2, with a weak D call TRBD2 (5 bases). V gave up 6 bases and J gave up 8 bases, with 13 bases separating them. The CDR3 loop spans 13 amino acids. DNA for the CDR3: TGTGCCAGCAGAAGGGAGCTGGTTGGGGAGCTGTTTTTT. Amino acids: CASRRELVGELFF.

The DNA for the CDR3 is TGCGCCAGCAGCCAAGATCTGGGGGGGCGGGGCTACACCTTC. This sequence encodes CASSQDLGGRGYTF. V is TRBV4-1 and J is TRBJ1-2; D might be TRBD1 (6 bases). Trimming shortened V by 0 bases and J by 8 bases, and 13 bases separated the two germline ends. The CDR3 consists of 14 residues. The germline CDR1 and CDR2 sequences are MGHRA and YSYEKL.

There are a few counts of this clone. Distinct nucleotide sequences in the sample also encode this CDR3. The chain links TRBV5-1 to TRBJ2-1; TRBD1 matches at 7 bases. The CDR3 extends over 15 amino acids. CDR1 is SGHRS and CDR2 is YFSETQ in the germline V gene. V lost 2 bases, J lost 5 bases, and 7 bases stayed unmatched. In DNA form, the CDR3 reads TGCGCCAGCAGCTTTACCGACAGGGAAAACAATGAGCAGTTCTTC. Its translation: CASSFTDRENNEQFF.

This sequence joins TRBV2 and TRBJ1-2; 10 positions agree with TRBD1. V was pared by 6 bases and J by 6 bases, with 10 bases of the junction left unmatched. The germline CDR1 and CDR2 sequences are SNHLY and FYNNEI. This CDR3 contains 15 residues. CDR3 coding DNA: TGTGCCAGCAGCACTGCGACAGGGGGCGCTGATGGCTACACCTTC. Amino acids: CASSTATGGADGYTF.

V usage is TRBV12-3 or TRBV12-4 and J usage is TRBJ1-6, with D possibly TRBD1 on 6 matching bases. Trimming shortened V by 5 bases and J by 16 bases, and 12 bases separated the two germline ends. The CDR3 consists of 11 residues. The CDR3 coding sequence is TGTGCCAGCAGTACGACAGGTCTGCTCCACTTT. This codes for CASSTTGLLHF.

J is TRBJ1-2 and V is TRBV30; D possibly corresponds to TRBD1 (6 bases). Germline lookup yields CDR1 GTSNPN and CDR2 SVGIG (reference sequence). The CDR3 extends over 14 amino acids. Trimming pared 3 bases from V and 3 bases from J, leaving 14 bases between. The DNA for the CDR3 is TGTGCCTGGAGGGGGGGGCCGGGCGACTATGGCTACACCTTC. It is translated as CAWRGGPGDYGYTF.

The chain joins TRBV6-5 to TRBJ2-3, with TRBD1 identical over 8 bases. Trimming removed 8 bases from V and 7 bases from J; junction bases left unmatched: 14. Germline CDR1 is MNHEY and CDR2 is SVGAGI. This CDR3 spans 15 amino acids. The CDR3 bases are TGTGCCAGCTTTTTTCGCCAGGGGGCAGATTATACGCAGTATTTT. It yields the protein CASFFRQGADYTQYF.

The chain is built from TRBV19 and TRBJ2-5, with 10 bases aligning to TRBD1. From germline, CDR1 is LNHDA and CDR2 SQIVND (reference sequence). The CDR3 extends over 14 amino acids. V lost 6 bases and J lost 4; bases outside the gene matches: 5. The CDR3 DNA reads TGTGCCAGTAGGGGACAGGGGATGCGAGAGACCCAGTACTTC. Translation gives CASRGQGMRETQYF.

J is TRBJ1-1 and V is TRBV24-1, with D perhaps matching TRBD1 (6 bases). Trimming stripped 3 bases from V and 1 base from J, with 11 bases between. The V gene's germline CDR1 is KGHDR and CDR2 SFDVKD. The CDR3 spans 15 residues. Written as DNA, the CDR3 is TGTGCCACCAGTGATGAGGGCAGGGGGAACACTGAAGCTTTCTTT. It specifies CATSDEGRGNTEAFF.

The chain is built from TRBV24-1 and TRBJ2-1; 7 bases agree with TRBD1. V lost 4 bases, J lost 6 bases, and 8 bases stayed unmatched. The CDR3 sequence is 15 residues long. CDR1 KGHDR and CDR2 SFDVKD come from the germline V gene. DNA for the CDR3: TGTGCCACCAGTGAACCTTGGACAGGTAGCAATGAGCAGTTCTTC. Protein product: CATSEPWTGSNEQFF.

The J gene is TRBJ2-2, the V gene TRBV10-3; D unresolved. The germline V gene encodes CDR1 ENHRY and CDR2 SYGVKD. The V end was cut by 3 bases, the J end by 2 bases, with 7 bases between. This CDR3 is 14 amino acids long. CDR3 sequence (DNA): TGTGCCATCAGTGAAAACTATAACACCGGGGAGCTGTTTTTT. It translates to CAISENYNTGELFF.

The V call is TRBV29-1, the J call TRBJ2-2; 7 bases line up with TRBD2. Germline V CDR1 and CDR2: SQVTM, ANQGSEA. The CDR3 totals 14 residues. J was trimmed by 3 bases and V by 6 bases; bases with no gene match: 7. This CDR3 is CSVTGGTDTGELFF. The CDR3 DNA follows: TGCAGCGTAACCGGGGGGACGGACACCGGGGAGCTGTTTTTT.

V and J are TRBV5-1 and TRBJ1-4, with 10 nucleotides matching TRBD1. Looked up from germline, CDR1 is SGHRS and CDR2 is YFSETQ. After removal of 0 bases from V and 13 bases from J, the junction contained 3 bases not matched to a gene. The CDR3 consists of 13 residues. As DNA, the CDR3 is TGCGCCAGCAGCTTGGCAGGGACAGGGGCACTGTTTTTT. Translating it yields CASSLAGTGALFF.

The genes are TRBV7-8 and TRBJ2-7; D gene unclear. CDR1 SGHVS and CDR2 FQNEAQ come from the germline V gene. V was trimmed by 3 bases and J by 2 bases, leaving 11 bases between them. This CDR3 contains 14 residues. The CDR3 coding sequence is TGTGCCAGCAGCTTCACAGTATTAGCCTACGAGCAGTACTTC. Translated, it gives CASSFTVLAYEQYF.

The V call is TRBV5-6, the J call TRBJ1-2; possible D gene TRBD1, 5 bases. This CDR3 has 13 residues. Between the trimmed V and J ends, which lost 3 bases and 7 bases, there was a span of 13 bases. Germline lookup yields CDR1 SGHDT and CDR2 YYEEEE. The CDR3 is CASSYRSLGGYTF. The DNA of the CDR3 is TGTGCCAGCAGCTACAGGTCCCTGGGTGGCTACACCTTC.

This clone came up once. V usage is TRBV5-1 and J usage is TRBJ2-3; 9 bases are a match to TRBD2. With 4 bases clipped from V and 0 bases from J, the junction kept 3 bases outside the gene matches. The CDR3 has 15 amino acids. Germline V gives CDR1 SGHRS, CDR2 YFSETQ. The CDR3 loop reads CASSRGLASTDTQYF. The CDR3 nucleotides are TGCGCCAGCAGCCGGGGACTAGCTAGCACAGATACGCAGTATTTT.

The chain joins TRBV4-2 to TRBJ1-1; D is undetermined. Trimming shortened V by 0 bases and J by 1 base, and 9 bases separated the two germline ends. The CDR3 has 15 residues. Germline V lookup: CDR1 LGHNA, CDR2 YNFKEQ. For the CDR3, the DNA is TGTGCCAGCAGCCAAGATGTGATGGCGAACACTGAAGCTTTCTTT. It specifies CASSQDVMANTEAFF.

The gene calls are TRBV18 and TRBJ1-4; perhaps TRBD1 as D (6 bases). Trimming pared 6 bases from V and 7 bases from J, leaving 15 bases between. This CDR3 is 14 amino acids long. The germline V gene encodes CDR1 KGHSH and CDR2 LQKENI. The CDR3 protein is CASSPGDTLEKLFF. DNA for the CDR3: TGTGCCAGCTCCCCCGGGGACACCCTTGAAAAACTGTTTTTT.

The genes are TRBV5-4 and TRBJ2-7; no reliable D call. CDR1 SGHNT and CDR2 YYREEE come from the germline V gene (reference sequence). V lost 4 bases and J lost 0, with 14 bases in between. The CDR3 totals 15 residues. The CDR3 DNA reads TGTGCCAGCAGCCAGGATACGGTGAGCTCCTACGAGCAGTACTTC. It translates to CASSQDTVSSYEQYF. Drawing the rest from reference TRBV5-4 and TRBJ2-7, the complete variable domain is ETGVTQSPTHLIKTRGQQVTLRCSSQSGHNTVSWYQQALGQGPQFIFQYYREEENGRGNFPPRFSGLQFPNYSSELNVNALELDDSALYLCASSQDTVSSYEQYFGPGTRLTVT.

The CDR3 loop is CASRAASGGFSGNEQFF. CDR3 bases: TGTGCCAGCAGGGCTGCGAGCGGGGGGTTCTCGGGCAATGAGCAGTTCTTC. The rearrangement links TRBV27 to TRBJ2-1, with TRBD2 matching over 9 bases. The V gene end was trimmed by 6 bases and the J gene end by 6 bases; junction bases not matched to a gene: 15. CDR1 is MNHEY and CDR2 is SMNVEV in the germline V gene (reference sequence). The CDR3 has 17 amino acids.

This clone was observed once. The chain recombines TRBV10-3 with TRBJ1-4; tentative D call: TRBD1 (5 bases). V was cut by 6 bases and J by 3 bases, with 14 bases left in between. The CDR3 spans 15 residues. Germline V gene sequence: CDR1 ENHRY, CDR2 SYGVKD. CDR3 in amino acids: CAIRDTAASNEKLFF. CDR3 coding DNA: TGTGCCATCAGGGACACCGCAGCTTCTAATGAAAAACTGTTTTTT.

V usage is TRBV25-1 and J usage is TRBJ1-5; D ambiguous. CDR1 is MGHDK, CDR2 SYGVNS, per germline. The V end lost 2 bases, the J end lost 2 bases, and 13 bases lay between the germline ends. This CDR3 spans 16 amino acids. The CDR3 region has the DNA TGTGCCAGCAGTGAAGGGTCTGGTGAGGGCAATCAGCCCCAGCATTTT. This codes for CASSEGSGEGNQPQHF.